A selection of T cell receptor beta chains follows, all from one sample in a study of blood T cell repertoires in COVID-19. Some clones are missing from TCRdb's copy, which holds only in-frame ones; the method was immunoSEQ multiplex PCR. The repertoire holds approximately 59,000 clones, with 80% to 85% as singletons. The sample taken for sequencing was peripheral blood. The receptors originated from an elderly man with acute or convalescent COVID-19. Both conserved end residues are trimmed from each CDR3. Clone size, where shown, is once, few, many, or a class for clones that have expanded.

NA	TRBJ2-5	12	TRBV2	ASSEEVQAETQY
NA	TRBJ1-5	15	TRBV10-3	AISESGTGISNQPQH
NA	TRBJ1-2	14	TRBV6-1	ASSKGDRGGGYGYT
few	TRBJ2-2	12	TRBV7-3	ASSLGQGSGELF
NA	TRBJ2-1	12	TRBV3-1/TRBV3-2	ASSLSGSYNEQF
NA	TRBJ1-5	10	TRBV7-2	ASSLYSQPQH
NA	TRBJ2-1	12	TRBV12-5	ASGWSGDVNEQF
once	TRBJ2-3	9	TRBV28	ASSLPDTQY
NA	TRBJ2-3	12	TRBV11-2	ASSLAEVTDTQY
NA	TRBJ2-7	13	TRBV20-1	SASRPGLHSYEQY
NA	TRBJ1-2	13	TRBV28	ASRSPGQGPPGYT
NA	TRBJ2-2	15	TRBV6-2/TRBV6-3	ASSYPSGTVNTGELF
NA	TRBJ1-1	11	TRBV9	ASSPWTGGEAF
few	TRBJ2-7	12	TRBV15	ATSRGQGSYEQY
NA	TRBJ1-2	10	TRBV30	AWVTGGRGYT
NA	TRBJ2-6	16	TRBV7-7	ASSPRQGQLPGANVLT
NA	TRBJ1-1	11	TRBV7-2	ASSEGLNTEAF
few	TRBJ1-1	9	TRBV30	AWSEGSEAF
once	TRBJ1-6	15	TRBV7-8	ASSFGQTRWDNSPLH
NA	TRBJ2-2	13	TRBV28	ASSPPEGNTGELF
NA	TRBJ1-1	14	TRBV3-1/TRBV3-2	ASSPDGQGGNTEAF
NA	TRBJ2-3	14	TRBV5-1	ASSSGLASFPDTQY
NA	TRBJ1-6	13	TRBV4-2	ASSSTGGKNSPLH
NA	TRBJ1-2	11	TRBV27	ASRLRGDYGYT
NA	TRBJ2-5	11	TRBV2	ASSDRGRGTQY
NA	TRBJ1-1	14	TRBV11-2	ASSLGGQGSNTEAF
NA	TRBJ1-1	10	TRBV12-3/TRBV12-4	ASSSMNTEAF